The clone carrying this T cell receptor beta chain was observed once. Its antigen remains unknown. This sample stems from a study of T cell repertoires in cytomegalovirus infection. Background on the study: Selected CMV epitopes included recently identified HLA-C-restricted ones as well as well-studied HLA-B-restricted ones. It was the public TCR beta signatures that indicated both CMV infection and matching HLA type.

Findings and caveats of the study: In two of eight donors, the top clonotype was HLA-C-restricted CMV-specific. Cumulative frequency of public TCR beta families picked out carriers of CMV plus the relevant HLA.

Each CDR3 protein gets one entry after TCRdb re-called the reads with MiXCR. The sample has approximately 910,000 distinct CDR3 sequences, about 33% seen once. J lost 3 bases, V lost 0 bases, and 12 bases had no gene match. Germline-derived CDR1 and CDR2 are MNHEY and SVGAGI. This CDR3 spans 18 amino acids. The receptor was derived from a human donor in good health (CMV status not recorded). Some clones in this sample may be carry-over from other donors' samples. The gene calls are TRBV6-5 and TRBJ2-3, with TRBD1 matching 7 bases. The material sequenced was cultured CD8+ T cells from PBMCs, taken from culture after CMV antigen stimulation. CDR3 loop: CASSYSSQPRQGTDTQYF. The CDR3 region has the DNA TGTGCCAGCAGTTACTCGAGTCAGCCGAGACAGGGTACAGATACGCAGTATTTT.